The clone carrying this TCR beta chain has more than one count but fewer than ten. What it binds is unknown. This CDR3 is 14 amino acids long. In germline, CDR1 is MDHEN, CDR2 SYDVKM. V was shortened by 6 bases and J by 7 bases, with 13 bases between the two germline ends. Amplified TCR beta CDR3 regions derived from RNA transcripts. HTBI primers were used for first-round RT-PCR of the TCR CDR3. In TCRdb, the multiplex PCR reads were re-called with MiXCR into one record per CDR3 protein. This sample yields roughly 500,000 distinct CDR3 sequences, of which 40% to 55% are seen a single time; 35% to 50% belongs to the top ten. These data come from a study of T cells in Graves' hyperthyroidism and ophthalmopathy. Orbital computed tomography, thyroid ultrasound, serum thyroxine and TRAb, and clinical symptoms together informed the diagnoses. Points from the study as a whole: The model predicted ophthalmopathy a median roughly 6.5 months before onset. Ophthalmopathy could be told apart from stable hyperthyroidism with a 13 V-J model. Blood held most thyroid clonotypes expanded above 0.001 frequency.

Sequencing was done on a sample of peripheral blood or thyroid tissue (not recorded which). The TCR comes from an adult woman with Graves' disease, either hyperthyroidism or ophthalmopathy (not recorded which). The chain couples TRBV28 to TRBJ1-6, with TRBD1 as a possible D gene (5 bases). CDR3 region: CASREPTVNSPLHF. The CDR3 DNA follows: TGTGCCAGCAGAGAACCGACAGTAAATTCACCCCTCCACTTT.